This T cell receptor (beta chain) is drawn from a study of cytomegalovirus exposure and HLA in healthy donors. Findings of the study overall: The authors later found TCR association rates varying by HLA locus, with DRB1 most and HLA-C fewest. One later analysis reportedly identified an Asian-associated ancestry cluster that showed fewer N-insertions than the roughly 600-donor mean. What was likely a sequencing artifact was a cluster of highly shared sequence variants.

As concerns this clone: Its antigen remains unknown.

CDR3 length: 14 amino acids. Germline V gene lookup returns CDR1 MDHEN and CDR2 SYDVKM. Trimming took 6 bases from V and 0 from J, leaving 12 bases between them. Both 60 Vbeta primers and 13 Jbeta primers went into the PCR. Clones were read by immunoSEQ multiplex PCR, and TCRdb kept only the in-frame ones, dropping some. The sample has about 98,000 clones; about 70% are singletons. The sequenced sample consisted of PBMCs. The clonotype originates from a female donor in good health and CMV-seronegative. The chain couples TRBV28 to TRBJ2-7; D may be TRBD2 (6 bases). In DNA form, the CDR3 reads TGTGCCAGCAGCCCGGGACTGGTCTCCTACGAGCAGTACTTC. It specifies CASSPGLVSYEQYF.